This TCR beta chain originates from a study of Ad26.COV2.S vaccination and SARS-CoV-2 variants. TCRdb's copy holds only in-frame clones and misses some; the assay was immunoSEQ multiplex PCR. Of roughly 500,000 clones in the sample, roughly 87% are singletons; the top ten hold around 2.5%. V lost 5 bases to trimming and J lost 3 bases, with 11 bases between them. This CDR3 comprises 14 residues. CDR1 and CDR2 from the germline V gene are KGHDR and SFDVKD. Regarding treatment: roughly 19 received Ad26.COV2.S at low or high dose, single or two shots; about 5 received placebo; per-sample allocation not given. Day 63 after the first injection of vaccine or placebo was the sampling time. Based in Boston, the donor was an adult of 18-55 years.

The source is a person aged 18-60 years who received the Ad26.COV2.S COVID-19 vaccine or a placebo. Sequencing used peripheral blood, obtained in a trial of Ad26.COV2.S vaccine versus placebo. This chain connects TRBV24-1 to TRBJ2-3; tentatively, D is TRBD1 (6 bases). CDR3 loop: CATSATGATDTQYF. As DNA, the CDR3 is TGTGCCACCAGTGCGACAGGAGCGACAGATACGCAGTATTTT.